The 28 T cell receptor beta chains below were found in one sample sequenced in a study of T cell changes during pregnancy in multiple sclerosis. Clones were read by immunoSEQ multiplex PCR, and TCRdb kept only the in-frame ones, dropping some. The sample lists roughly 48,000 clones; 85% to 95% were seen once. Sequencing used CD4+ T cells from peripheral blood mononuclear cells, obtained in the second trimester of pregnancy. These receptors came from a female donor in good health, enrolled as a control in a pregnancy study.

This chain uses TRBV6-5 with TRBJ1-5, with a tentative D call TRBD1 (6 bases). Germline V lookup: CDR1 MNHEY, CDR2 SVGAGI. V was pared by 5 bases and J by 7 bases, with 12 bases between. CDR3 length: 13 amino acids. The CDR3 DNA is TGTGCCAGCAGTACCGGACAGCAACAGCCCCAGCATTTT. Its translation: CASSTGQQQPQHF.

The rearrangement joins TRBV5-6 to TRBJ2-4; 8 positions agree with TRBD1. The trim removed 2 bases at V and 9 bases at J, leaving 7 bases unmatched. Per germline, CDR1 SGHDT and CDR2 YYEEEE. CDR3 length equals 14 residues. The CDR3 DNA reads TGTGCCAGCAGCTTTTTACAGGGGGATAGCATTCAGTACTTC. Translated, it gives CASSFLQGDSIQYF.

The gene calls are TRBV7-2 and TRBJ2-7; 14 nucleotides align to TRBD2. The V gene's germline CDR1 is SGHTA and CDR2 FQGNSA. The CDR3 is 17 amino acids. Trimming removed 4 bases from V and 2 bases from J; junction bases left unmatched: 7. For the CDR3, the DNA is TGTGCCAGCAGCTCTTCGACTAGCGGGAGGGGGGCCTACGAGCAGTACTTC. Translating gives CASSSSTSGRGAYEQYF.

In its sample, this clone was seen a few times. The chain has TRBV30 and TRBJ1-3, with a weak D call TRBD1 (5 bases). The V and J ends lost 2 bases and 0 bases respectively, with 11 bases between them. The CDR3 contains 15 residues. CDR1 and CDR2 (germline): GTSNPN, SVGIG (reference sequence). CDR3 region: CAWSLTAYSGNTIYF. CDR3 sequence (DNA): TGTGCCTGGAGTCTGACAGCTTACTCTGGAAACACCATATATTTT.

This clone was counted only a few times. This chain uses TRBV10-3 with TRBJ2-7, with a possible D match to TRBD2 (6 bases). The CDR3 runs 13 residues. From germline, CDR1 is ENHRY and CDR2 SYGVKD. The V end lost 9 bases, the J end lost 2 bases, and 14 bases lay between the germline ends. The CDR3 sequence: CAISRTTTYEQYF. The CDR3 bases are TGTGCCATATCTCGGACTACCACCTACGAGCAGTACTTC.

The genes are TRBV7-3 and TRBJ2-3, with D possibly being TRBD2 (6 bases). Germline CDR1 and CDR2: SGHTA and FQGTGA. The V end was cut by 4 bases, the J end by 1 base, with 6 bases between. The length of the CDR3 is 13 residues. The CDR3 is CASSSGGTDTQYF. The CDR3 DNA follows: TGTGCCAGCAGCTCGGGGGGCACAGATACGCAGTATTTT.

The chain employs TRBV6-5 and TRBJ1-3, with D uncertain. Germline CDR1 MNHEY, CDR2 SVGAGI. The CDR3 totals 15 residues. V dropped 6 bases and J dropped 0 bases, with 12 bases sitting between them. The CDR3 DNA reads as TGTGCCAGCAGCTTCGCCAAGAGCTCTGGAAACACCATATATTTT. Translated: CASSFAKSSGNTIYF.

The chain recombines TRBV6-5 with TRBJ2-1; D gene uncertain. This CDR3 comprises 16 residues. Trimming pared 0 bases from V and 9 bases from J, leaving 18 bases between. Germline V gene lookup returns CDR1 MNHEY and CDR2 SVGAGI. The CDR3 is CASSYSMGIGDLEQFF. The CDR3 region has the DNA TGTGCCAGCAGTTACTCGATGGGTATTGGAGACCTTGAGCAGTTCTTC.

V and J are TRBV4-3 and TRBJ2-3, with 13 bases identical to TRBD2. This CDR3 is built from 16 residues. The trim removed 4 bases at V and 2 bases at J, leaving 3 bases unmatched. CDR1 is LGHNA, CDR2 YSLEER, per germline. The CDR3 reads CASSPGLAGVTDTQYF. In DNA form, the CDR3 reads TGCGCCAGCAGCCCAGGACTAGCGGGAGTCACAGATACGCAGTATTTT.

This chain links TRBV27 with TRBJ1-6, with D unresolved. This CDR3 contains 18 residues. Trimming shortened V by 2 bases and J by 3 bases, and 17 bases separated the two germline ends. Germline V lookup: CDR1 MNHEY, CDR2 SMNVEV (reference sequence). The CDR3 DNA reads TGTGCCAGCAGTTTACGGACTGATTCAACATACTATAATTCACCCCTCCACTTT. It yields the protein CASSLRTDSTYYNSPLHF.

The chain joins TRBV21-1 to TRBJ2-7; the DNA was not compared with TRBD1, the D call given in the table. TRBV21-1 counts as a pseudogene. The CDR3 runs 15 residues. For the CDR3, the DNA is TGTGCCAGCAGCAAAGCGAGCGGGACAGGGGACGAGCAGTACTTC. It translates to CASSKASGTGDEQYF.

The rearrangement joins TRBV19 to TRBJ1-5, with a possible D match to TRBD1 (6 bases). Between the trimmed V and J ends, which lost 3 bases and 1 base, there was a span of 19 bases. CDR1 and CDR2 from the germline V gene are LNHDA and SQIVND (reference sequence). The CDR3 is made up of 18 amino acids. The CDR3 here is CASSMLGRGGWSNQPQHF. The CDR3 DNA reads TGTGCCAGTAGTATGTTAGGTAGGGGGGGCTGGAGCAATCAGCCCCAGCATTTT.

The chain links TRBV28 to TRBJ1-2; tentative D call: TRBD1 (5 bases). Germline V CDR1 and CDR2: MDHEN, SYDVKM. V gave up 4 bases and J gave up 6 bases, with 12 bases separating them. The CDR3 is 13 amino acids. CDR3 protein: CASSSQGWDGYTF. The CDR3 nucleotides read TGTGCCAGCAGTTCGCAGGGTTGGGATGGCTACACCTTC.

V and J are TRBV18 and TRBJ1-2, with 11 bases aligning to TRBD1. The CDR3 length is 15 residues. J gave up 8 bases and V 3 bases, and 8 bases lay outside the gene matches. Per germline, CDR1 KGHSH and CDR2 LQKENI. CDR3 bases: TGTGCCAGCTCACCGGAAGGGACAGGGGGAAGCGGCTACACCTTC. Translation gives CASSPEGTGGSGYTF.

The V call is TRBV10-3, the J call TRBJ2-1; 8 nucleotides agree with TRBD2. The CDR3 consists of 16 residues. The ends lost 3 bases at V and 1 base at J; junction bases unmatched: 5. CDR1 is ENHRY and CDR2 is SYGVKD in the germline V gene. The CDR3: CAISDSGRSSYNEQFF. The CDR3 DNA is TGTGCCATCAGTGACAGCGGGAGATCATCCTACAATGAGCAGTTCTTC.

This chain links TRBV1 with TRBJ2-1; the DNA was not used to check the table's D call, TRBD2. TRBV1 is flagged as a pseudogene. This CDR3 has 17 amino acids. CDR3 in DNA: TGCACCAGCGGCGGACTAGCGGGAGGGAGCTCCTACAATGAGCAGTTCTTC. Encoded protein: CTSGGLAGGSSYNEQFF.

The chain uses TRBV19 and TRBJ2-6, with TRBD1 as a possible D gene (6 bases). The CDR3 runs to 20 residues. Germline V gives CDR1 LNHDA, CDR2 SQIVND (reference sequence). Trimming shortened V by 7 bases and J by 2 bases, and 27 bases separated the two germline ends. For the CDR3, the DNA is TGTGCCAGTATGATACAAGTGGGCAGGGGCGCAAGGACTGGGGCCAACGTCCTGACTTTC. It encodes CASMIQVGRGARTGANVLTF.

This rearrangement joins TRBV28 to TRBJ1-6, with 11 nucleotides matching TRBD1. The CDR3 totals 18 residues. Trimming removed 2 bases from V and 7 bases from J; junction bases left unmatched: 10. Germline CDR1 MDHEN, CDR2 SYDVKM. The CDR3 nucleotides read TGTGCCAGCAGTTTAGTGGACAGGGGGCTCAGGGGGAATTCACCCCTCCACTTT. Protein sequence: CASSLVDRGLRGNSPLHF.

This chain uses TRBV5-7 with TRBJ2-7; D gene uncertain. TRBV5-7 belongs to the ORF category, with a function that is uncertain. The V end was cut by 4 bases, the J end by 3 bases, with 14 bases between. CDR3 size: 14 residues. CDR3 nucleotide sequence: TGTGCCAGCAGCGGGCGTTGCAGATTCTACGAGCAGTACTTC. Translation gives CASSGRCRFYEQYF.

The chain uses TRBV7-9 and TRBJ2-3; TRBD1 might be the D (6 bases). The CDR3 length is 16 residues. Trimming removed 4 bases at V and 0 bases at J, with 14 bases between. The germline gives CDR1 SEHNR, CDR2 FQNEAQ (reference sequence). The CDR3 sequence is CASSSQGWESTDTQYF. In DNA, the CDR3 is TGTGCCAGCAGCTCACAGGGATGGGAGAGCACAGATACGCAGTATTTT.

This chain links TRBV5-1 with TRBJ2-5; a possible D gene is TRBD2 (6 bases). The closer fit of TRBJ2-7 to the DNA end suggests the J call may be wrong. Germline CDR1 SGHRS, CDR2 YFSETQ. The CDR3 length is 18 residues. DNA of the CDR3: TGCGCCAGCAGCTTGGCCACGGGACTTGCCCTTCTTTTGGACGAGCAGTACTTC. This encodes CASSLATGLALLLDEQYF.

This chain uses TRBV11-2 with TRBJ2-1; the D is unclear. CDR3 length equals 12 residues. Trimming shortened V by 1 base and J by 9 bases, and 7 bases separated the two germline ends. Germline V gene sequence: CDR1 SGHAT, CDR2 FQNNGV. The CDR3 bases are TGTGCCAGCAGCTTAGTTCTGAGTGAGCAGTTCTTC. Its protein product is CASSLVLSEQFF. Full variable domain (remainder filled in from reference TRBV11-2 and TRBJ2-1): EAGVAQSPRYKIIEKRQSVAFWCNPISGHATLYWYQQILGQGPKLLIQFQNNGVVDDSQLPKDRFSAERLKGVDSTLKIQPAKLEDSAVYLCASSLVLSEQFFGPGTRLTVL.

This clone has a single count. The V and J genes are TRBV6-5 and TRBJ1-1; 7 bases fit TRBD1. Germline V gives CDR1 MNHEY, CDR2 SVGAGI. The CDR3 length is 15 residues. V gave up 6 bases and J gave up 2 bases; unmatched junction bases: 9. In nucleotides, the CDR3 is TGTGCCAGCAGCCGTCGCCGGGACAGCAACACTGAAGCTTTCTTT. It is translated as CASSRRRDSNTEAFF.

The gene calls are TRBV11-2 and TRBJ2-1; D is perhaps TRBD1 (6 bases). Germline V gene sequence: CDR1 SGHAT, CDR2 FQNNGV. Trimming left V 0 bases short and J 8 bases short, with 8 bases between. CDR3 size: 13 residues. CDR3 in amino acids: CASSLERQDEQFF. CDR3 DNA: TGTGCCAGCAGCTTAGAGCGACAGGATGAGCAGTTCTTC.

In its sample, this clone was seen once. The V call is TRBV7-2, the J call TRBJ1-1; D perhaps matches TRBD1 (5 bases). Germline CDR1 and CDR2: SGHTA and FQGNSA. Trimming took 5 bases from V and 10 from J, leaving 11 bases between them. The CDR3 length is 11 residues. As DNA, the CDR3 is TGTGCCAGCAGCCAAACAGGTGGAGCTTTCTTT. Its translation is CASSQTGGAFF.

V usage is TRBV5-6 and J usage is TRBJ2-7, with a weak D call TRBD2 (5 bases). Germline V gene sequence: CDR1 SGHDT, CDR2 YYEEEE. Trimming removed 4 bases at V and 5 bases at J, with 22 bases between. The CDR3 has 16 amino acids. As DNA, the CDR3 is TGTGCCAGCAGCCCATTATCCGGGCGGAGGAGGAACGAGCAGTACTTC. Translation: CASSPLSGRRRNEQYF.

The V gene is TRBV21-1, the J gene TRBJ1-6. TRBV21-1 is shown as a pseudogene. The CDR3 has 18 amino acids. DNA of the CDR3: TGTGCCAGCAGCAAAGCCAAGACTTGTTTGACCTATAATTCACCCCTCCACTTT. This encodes CASSKAKTCLTYNSPLHF.

CDR3 sequence: CASSITGEYTQYF. CDR3 sequence (DNA): TGTGCCAGCAGCATCACGGGAGAGTATACGCAGTATTTT. The chain combines TRBV13 with TRBJ2-3, with TRBD2 as a possible D gene (6 bases). CDR1 and CDR2 (germline): PRHDT, FYEKMQ (reference sequence). This CDR3 is built from 13 residues. Trimming removed 5 bases from V and 7 bases from J, with 13 bases in between.